A single TCR beta chain is shown here with its context. The data originate from a study of T cells expressing NK-cell markers. The CDR3 extends over 15 amino acids. Germline-derived CDR1 and CDR2 are SGHRS and YFSETQ. Each CDR3 protein gets one entry in TCRdb, which reprocessed the 5' RACE reads and gives no DNA. The sample shows about 260,000 distinct CDR3 sequences, and 0.39% sits with its ten largest clones. This clonotype was obtained from a man aged 18 to 35 in good health. The rearrangement links TRBV5-1 to TRBJ2-1; TCRdb lists TRBD1, though no DNA is available to test this call. The source material was blood T cells: a sorted CD56 or NKG2C T cell subset, CD4+ or CD8+ T cells, or bulk PBMC T cells (not recorded which). The CDR3 loop reads CASSFPGQGGTEQFF.